Listed below are T cell receptor beta chains from one sample, sequenced in a study of T cell responses to AZD1222 COVID-19 vaccine. Sequenced by immunoSEQ multiplex PCR; TCRdb stores in-frame clones only, minus some. The table has 110,000 to 150,000 clones, 70% to 90% seen once. Sample: peripheral blood, taken on day 0 of AZD1222 vaccination. These receptor sequences come from an adult in good health. CDR3s include the opening cysteine and the closing phenylalanine or tryptophan. D genes are given only for firm matches. The size entry is marked missing in some rows and otherwise reads once, few, many or a size class.

abundance: large; d_gene: .; v_gene: TRBV3-1/TRBV3-2; j_gene: TRBJ2-2; len: 16; CDR3nt: TGTGCCAGCAGCCAAGGAAAGAATCCGAACACCGGGGAGCTGTTTTTT; CDR3aa: CASSQGKNPNTGELFF
abundance: few; d_gene: .; v_gene: TRBV2; j_gene: TRBJ2-5; len: 14; CDR3nt: TGTGCCAGCAGTGGGAGGGGCGGGACAGAGACCCAGTACTTC; CDR3aa: CASSGRGGTETQYF
abundance: .; d_gene: .; v_gene: TRBV1; j_gene: TRBJ1-2; len: 10; CDR3nt: TGCACCAGCACGACCTTCGGCTACACCTTC; CDR3aa: CTSTTFGYTF
abundance: .; d_gene: TRBD1; v_gene: TRBV7-6; j_gene: TRBJ2-3; len: 22; CDR3nt: TGTGCCAGCACACTACTAGGACAGGGAGGATCTTTTGGCGGCGGCAGCACAGATACGCAGTATTTT; CDR3aa: CASTLLGQGGSFGGGSTDTQYF
abundance: .; d_gene: .; v_gene: TRBV6-1; j_gene: TRBJ1-5; len: 15; CDR3nt: TGTGCCAGCAGTGAACTTCTAGGGCTCCAACAGCCCCAGCATTTT; CDR3aa: CASSELLGLQQPQHF
abundance: .; d_gene: TRBD2; v_gene: TRBV4-2; j_gene: TRBJ2-7; len: 16; CDR3nt: TGTGCCAGCAGCCAAACTAGCGGGACTTATTCGTACGAGCAGTACTTC; CDR3aa: CASSQTSGTYSYEQYF
abundance: .; d_gene: .; v_gene: TRBV7-9; j_gene: TRBJ1-3; len: 12; CDR3nt: TGTGCCAGCAGCTTTCAAGGGAACACCATATATTTT; CDR3aa: CASSFQGNTIYF
abundance: .; d_gene: TRBD1; v_gene: TRBV28; j_gene: TRBJ1-5; len: 14; CDR3nt: TGTGCCAGCAGTTCAGGACAGGTTGGCCAGCCCCAGCATTTT; CDR3aa: CASSSGQVGQPQHF
abundance: .; d_gene: TRBD1; v_gene: TRBV5-5; j_gene: TRBJ2-7; len: 15; CDR3nt: TGTGCCAGCAGCTTGGAGACAGGGAGAGGGTACGAGCAGTACTTC; CDR3aa: CASSLETGRGYEQYF
abundance: once; d_gene: .; v_gene: TRBV5-1; j_gene: TRBJ2-7; len: 14; CDR3nt: TGCGCCAGCAGCTTGGCAGGGGGAGGCTACGAGCAGTACTTC; CDR3aa: CASSLAGGGYEQYF
abundance: .; d_gene: TRBD2; v_gene: TRBV28; j_gene: TRBJ2-1; len: 14; CDR3nt: TGTGCCATCTCCAACGGACTAGCTGAATATGAGCAGTTCTTC; CDR3aa: CAISNGLAEYEQFF
abundance: .; d_gene: .; v_gene: TRBV23-1; j_gene: TRBJ1-5; len: 18; CDR3nt: TGCGCCAGCAGTCGGAACCGCGGGGGTCAAAGTTGCAATCAGCCCCAGCATTTT; CDR3aa: CASSRNRGGQSCNQPQHF